The 23 T cell receptor beta chains below come from one sample, sequenced in a study of CD8 T cells in Susac syndrome. Random-hexamer reverse transcription was applied to about 0.45 to 1 ug RNA. TCRdb reprocessed the immunoSEQ multiplex PCR reads via MiXCR and lists one record per CDR3 protein. Among about 200,000 distinct CDR3 sequences listed, over 90% were seen once. The sample was CD4+ T cells from PBMCs. The receptors derive from a human donor with multiple sclerosis.

The gene calls are TRBV15 and TRBJ2-3; 8 nucleotides align to TRBD2. The CDR3 is made up of 16 amino acids. The V gene end was trimmed by 1 base and the J gene end by 5 bases; junction bases not matched to a gene: 8. Per the germline V gene, CDR1 is LNHNV and CDR2 is YYDKDF (reference sequence). CDR3 residues: CATSRALRGGEDTQYF. The CDR3 DNA reads TGTGCCACCAGCAGAGCCCTTCGGGGGGGCGAAGATACGCAGTATTTT.

This sequence joins TRBV29-1 and TRBJ1-2; 8 positions agree with TRBD1. This CDR3 has 13 amino acids. V lost 7 bases and J lost 4; bases outside the gene matches: 8. Germline V CDR1 and CDR2: SQVTM, ANQGSEA. CDR3: CSAPVGTGYGYTF. The CDR3 DNA is TGCAGCGCGCCCGTCGGGACAGGCTATGGCTACACCTTC.

This chain connects TRBV2 to TRBJ2-6; D may match TRBD1 or TRBD2 (6 bases each). CDR1 SNHLY and CDR2 FYNNEI come from the germline V gene. The CDR3 totals 16 residues. The ends were cut back, 6 bases at V and 2 bases at J, with 14 bases in the middle. The CDR3 DNA reads as TGTGCCAGCAGCACCGAAGGGGGGCCTGGGGCCAACGTCCTGACTTTC. Protein product: CASSTEGGPGANVLTF.

The chain joins TRBV29-1 to TRBJ2-3; 13 bases agree with TRBD2. Germline V gene data show CDR1 as SQVTM and CDR2 as ANQGSEA. V gave up 4 bases and J gave up 6 bases; unmatched junction bases: 7. The CDR3 has 15 amino acids. The CDR3: CSVGTSGGDRDTQYF. The CDR3 DNA reads TGCAGCGTTGGGACTAGCGGGGGCGACCGGGATACGCAGTATTTT.

The chain is built from TRBV12-3 or TRBV12-4 and TRBJ1-1; D may be TRBD1 (5 bases). CDR3 length: 13 residues. The V end lost 0 bases, the J end lost 11 bases, and 13 bases lay between the germline ends. The CDR3, as DNA: TGTGCCAGCAGTTTAGCGACCGGGGGTCGGGCTTTCTTT. Encoded protein: CASSLATGGRAFF.

CDR3 DNA sequence: TGTGCCAGCAGCGTAGTAGAAAACACAGATACGCAGTATTTT. Its translation is CASSVVENTDTQYF. The J gene is TRBJ2-3, the V gene TRBV9, with D uncertain. Trimming removed 0 bases at V and 2 bases at J, with 7 bases between. Germline CDR1 is SGDLS and CDR2 is YYNGEE. This CDR3 has 14 residues.

This clonotype was recorded once. The V call is TRBV30, the J call TRBJ1-5; 10 bases match TRBD1. The CDR3 sequence is 14 residues long. Germline lookup yields CDR1 GTSNPN and CDR2 SVGIG (reference sequence). V lost 1 base to trimming and J lost 7 bases; unmatched junction nucleotides: 4. CDR3 bases: TGTGCCTGGAGTGGGGACAGGGGTTGGCAGCCCCAGCATTTT. Its protein product is CAWSGDRGWQPQHF.

The CDR3 protein is CASSPGTGWEQYF. CDR3 coding DNA: TGTGCCAGCAGCCCAGGGACAGGCTGGGAGCAGTACTTC. This chain links TRBV3-1 with TRBJ2-7; 8 nucleotides align to TRBD1. The CDR3 has 13 amino acids. Trimming at V came to 4 bases and at J to 7 bases, leaving 6 bases not matched to a gene. The germline gives CDR1 LGHDT, CDR2 YNNKEL (reference sequence).

The CDR3 sequence: CASEDSYEQYF. The CDR3, as DNA: TGTGCCAGCGAGGATTCCTACGAGCAGTACTTC. This chain uses TRBV19 with TRBJ2-7, with D hard to call. Germline V gene data show CDR1 as LNHDA and CDR2 as SQIVND (reference sequence). The V and J ends lost 9 bases and 1 base respectively, with 7 bases between them. The CDR3 length is 11 residues.

J is TRBJ1-6 and V is TRBV18; 10 nucleotides align to TRBD1. The CDR3 sequence is 15 residues long. Germline V gene lookup returns CDR1 KGHSH and CDR2 LQKENI. With 3 bases clipped from V and 7 bases from J, the junction kept 3 bases outside the gene matches. The CDR3 sequence is CASSPGQGVNSPLHF. The CDR3 region has the DNA TGTGCCAGCTCACCCGGACAGGGGGTGAATTCACCCCTCCACTTT.

This CDR3 reads CAWSRGNTIYF. In nucleotides, the CDR3 is TGTGCCTGGAGTCGGGGAAACACCATATATTTT. The J gene is TRBJ1-3, the V gene TRBV30; D is ambiguous. The germline V gene encodes CDR1 GTSNPN and CDR2 SVGIG (reference sequence). Trimming removed 2 bases from V and 4 bases from J, with 3 bases in between. There are 11 residues in the CDR3.

CDR3 bases: TGTGCCACCTCCGATCCGAACACTGAAGCTTTCTTT. Its protein is CATSDPNTEAFF. The chain couples TRBV6-6 to TRBJ1-1; no reliable D call. Germline assignment: CDR1 MNHNY and CDR2 SVGAGI (reference sequence). Trimming took off 10 bases at V and 1 base at J, with 10 bases between the two ends. This CDR3 is 12 amino acids long.

About this clonotype: The germline gene is not matched at one end of the junction; a read error may be the cause. The CDR3 DNA sequence: TGCAGTGCTAGAGTGGGGCAGGGGAAGTCTTACGCCTTC. Amino acid sequence: CSARVGQGKSYAF. The J gene is TRBJ1-2, the V gene TRBV20-1; possible D gene TRBD1, 6 bases. CDR1 DFQATT and CDR2 SNEGSKA come from the germline V gene (reference sequence). CDR3 length equals 13 residues.

Details on this clonotype: Relative to the germline gene, one junction end is altered; a read error may explain this. The V and J genes are TRBV9 and TRBJ2-7; possibly TRBD1 or TRBD2 for D (5 bases each). Germline V gives CDR1 SGDLS, CDR2 YYNGEE. This CDR3 spans 11 amino acids. The CDR3 sequence is CPGTESYEQYF. Here the CDR3 DNA reads TGCCCCGGGACCGAGTCCTACGAGCAGTACTTC.

The gene calls are TRBV2 and TRBJ1-5; perhaps TRBD1 as D (5 bases). V lost 8 bases and J lost 4, with 15 bases in between. The CDR3 covers 14 residues. The germline V gene encodes CDR1 SNHLY and CDR2 FYNNEI. CDR3 amino acids: CASGRDRNNQPQHF. In DNA form, the CDR3 reads TGTGCCAGCGGCAGAGACAGAAATAATCAGCCCCAGCATTTT. The complete variable domain, with remaining parts taken from reference TRBV2 and TRBJ1-5, reads EPEVTQTPSHQVTQMGQEVILRCVPISNHLYFYWYRQILGQKVEFLVSFYNNEISEKSEIFDDQFSVERPDGSNFTLKIRSTKLEDSAMYFCASGRDRNNQPQHFGDGTRLSIL.

The chain recombines TRBV7-2 with TRBJ2-2; D gene ambiguous. The germline V gene encodes CDR1 SGHTA and CDR2 FQGNSA. The CDR3 is 14 residues long. The V end was cut by 5 bases, the J end by 5 bases, with 12 bases between. This CDR3 is CASSHGDLTGELFF. The CDR3, as DNA: TGTGCCAGCAGCCACGGAGACCTAACCGGGGAGCTGTTTTTT.

The J gene is TRBJ1-1, the V gene TRBV9; 9 bases are shared with TRBD1. V lost 3 bases, J lost 1 base, and 1 base stayed unmatched. CDR3 length equals 14 residues. Germline V gene lookup returns CDR1 SGDLS and CDR2 YYNGEE. The CDR3 protein is CASSGGQGNTEAFF. Written as DNA, the CDR3 is TGTGCCAGCAGCGGGGGACAGGGGAACACTGAAGCTTTCTTT.

This chain connects TRBV29-1 to TRBJ1-1; possible D gene TRBD1, 5 bases. Between the trimmed V and J ends, which lost 3 bases and 9 bases, there was a span of 14 bases. This CDR3 has 12 residues. Germline-derived CDR1 and CDR2 are SQVTM and ANQGSEA. The CDR3 DNA reads as TGCAGCGTTGATCCTATCTCAGGGCAAGCTTTCTTT. Protein: CSVDPISGQAFF.

The chain combines TRBV28 with TRBJ1-2, with 11 bases lining up with TRBD1. The V gene end was trimmed by 5 bases and the J gene end by 4 bases; junction bases not matched to a gene: 12. The CDR3 sequence is 17 residues long. Germline assignment: CDR1 MDHEN and CDR2 SYDVKM. CDR3 residues: CASSLGTGGILVYGYTF. Here the CDR3 DNA reads TGTGCCAGCAGTCTCGGGACAGGGGGTATATTAGTCTATGGCTACACCTTC.

The rearrangement joins TRBV7-9 to TRBJ2-2; the match to TRBD2 covers 14 bases. The V and J ends lost 5 bases and 0 bases, in that order; junction bases with no gene match: 5. The germline gives CDR1 SEHNR, CDR2 FQNEAQ (reference sequence). This CDR3 has 18 residues. CDR3 region: CASSDWTSGGPNTGELFF. CDR3 nucleotides: TGTGCCAGCAGCGATTGGACTAGCGGGGGGCCGAACACCGGGGAGCTGTTTTTT. Full variable domain (rest looked up from reference TRBV7-9 and TRBJ2-2): DTGVSQNPRHKITKRGQNVTFRCDPISEHNRLYWYRQTLGQGPEFLTYFQNEAQLEKSRLLSDRFSAERPKGSFSTLEIQRTEQGDSAMYLCASSDWTSGGPNTGELFFGEGSRLTVL.

The V gene is TRBV19, the J gene TRBJ1-5; D remains ambiguous. Trimming stripped 3 bases from V and 3 bases from J, with 6 bases between. Germline CDR1 is LNHDA and CDR2 is SQIVND (reference sequence). The CDR3 contains 13 residues. CDR3: CASSIMPNQPQHF. The CDR3 DNA is TGTGCCAGTAGTATCATGCCCAATCAGCCCCAGCATTTT.

The rearrangement links TRBV3-1 to TRBJ2-4; 9 nucleotides agree with TRBD1. The CDR3 loop spans 12 amino acids. V dropped 5 bases and J dropped 15; count of bases not matched to a gene: 8. Germline CDR1 LGHDT, CDR2 YNNKEL (reference sequence). The CDR3 loop is CASSNTGTGMYF. CDR3 coding DNA: TGTGCCAGCAGCAATACCGGGACAGGGATGTACTTC. Based on the CDR3 plus reference TRBV3-1 and TRBJ2-4, the full variable domain is DTAVSQTPKYLVTQMGNDKSIKCEQNLGHDTMYWYKQDSKKFLKIMFSYNNKELIINETVPNRFSPKSPDKAHLNLHINSLELGDSAVYFCASSNTGTGMYFGAGTRLSVL.

This chain connects TRBV3-1 to TRBJ2-4; D unclear. CDR1 and CDR2 from the germline V gene are LGHDT and YNNKEL (reference sequence). The CDR3 contains 17 residues. Between the trimmed V and J ends, which lost 1 base and 0 bases, there was a span of 13 bases. The CDR3, as DNA: TGTGCCAGCAGCCAAGTAAAGCCGGACCTAGCCAAAAACATTCAGTACTTC. The encoded protein is CASSQVKPDLAKNIQYF.